This entry concerns a single T cell receptor (beta chain). Its target is unknown. The sample is drawn from a study of OX40 agonist ivuxolimab in advanced cancers. Study-wide background: Dose-escalation patients suffered from hepatocellular carcinoma, melanoma, renal cell or head and neck cancer. The study, taken as a whole, reports: Certain nonresponders likewise exhibited a low normalized T-cell clonal expansion. At 0.1 to 3.0 mg/kg, CD4+ and CD8+ blood T cells expanded clonally by week 6. Among T cells, CD8+ cells averaged more expanded clones than CD4+ cells.

The CDR3 runs 15 residues. In germline, CDR1 is SNHLY, CDR2 FYNNEI. The V gene lost 8 bases and the J gene lost 0 bases, with 14 bases spanning the gap. Profiled with immunoSEQ multiplex PCR; TCRdb holds only in-frame clones, not every one. The sample carries roughly 86,000 clones, roughly 90% recorded once. The sequences come from CD4+ or CD8+ T cells sorted from blood, collected in a trial of the OX40 agonist ivuxolimab. The V call is TRBV2, the J call TRBJ2-4, with TRBD1 as a possible D gene (5 bases). The TCR comes from an adult with an advanced solid tumor such as melanoma, head and neck, liver or kidney cancer. The CDR3 nucleotides read TGTGCCAGCTCGCGGACAACCCAAGCCAAAAACATTCAGTACTTC. Protein product: CASSRTTQAKNIQYF.